What follows describes a single T cell receptor (beta chain). Antigen: not known. The data originate from a study of OX40 agonist ivuxolimab in advanced cancers. Broader study findings: The CD4+ and CD8+ T cells in the blood had expanded clonally by week 6 at 0.1 to 3.0 mg/kg. Patients with a partial response at 0.1-3.0 mg/kg had among the lowest clonal expansion.

The CDR3 spans 12 residues. Germline CDR1 reads PRHDT; CDR2 reads FYEKMQ (reference sequence). Trimming removed 0 bases at V and 5 bases at J, with 4 bases between. Measured with immunoSEQ multiplex PCR; TCRdb has only the in-frame clones, and not every one. The sample includes around 74,000 clones, around 92% of them seen just once. Autoimmune disease history or systemic immunosuppression excluded patients. The sample consisted of CD4+ or CD8+ T cells sorted from blood, taken in a trial of the OX40 agonist ivuxolimab. J is TRBJ1-2 and V is TRBV13; D gene ambiguous. The TCR sequence derives from an adult with an advanced solid tumor such as melanoma, head and neck, liver or kidney cancer. CDR3 nucleotides: TGTGCCAGCAGCTTAGGGCTTTATGGCTACACCTTC. Its protein product is CASSLGLYGYTF. The whole variable domain, remainder taken from reference TRBV13 and TRBJ1-2, is AAGVIQSPRHLIKEKRETATLKCYPIPRHDTVYWYQQGPGQDPQFLISFYEKMQSDKGSIPDRFSAQQFSDYHSELNMSSLELGDSALYFCASSLGLYGYTFGSGTRLTVV.